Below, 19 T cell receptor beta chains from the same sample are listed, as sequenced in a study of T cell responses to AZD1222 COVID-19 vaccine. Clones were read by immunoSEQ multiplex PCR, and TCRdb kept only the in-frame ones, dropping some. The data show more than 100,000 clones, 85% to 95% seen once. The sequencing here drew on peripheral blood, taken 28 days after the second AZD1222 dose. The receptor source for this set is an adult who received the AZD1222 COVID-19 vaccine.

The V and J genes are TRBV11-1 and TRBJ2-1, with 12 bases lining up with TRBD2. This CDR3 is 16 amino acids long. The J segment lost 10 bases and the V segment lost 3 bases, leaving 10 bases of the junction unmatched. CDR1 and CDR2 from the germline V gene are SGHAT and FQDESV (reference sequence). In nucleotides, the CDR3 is TGTGCCAGCAGCTTGTCTACTAGCGGGAGGCAAAGGGAGCAGTTCTTC. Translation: CASSLSTSGRQREQFF.

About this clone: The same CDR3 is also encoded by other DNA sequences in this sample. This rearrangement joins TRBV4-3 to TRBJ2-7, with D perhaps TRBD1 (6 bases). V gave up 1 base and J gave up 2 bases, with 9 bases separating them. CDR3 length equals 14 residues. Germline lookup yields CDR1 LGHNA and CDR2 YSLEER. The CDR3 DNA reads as TGCGCCAGCAGCCAAGGAACAGGGACCTACGAGCAGTACTTC. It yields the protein CASSQGTGTYEQYF.

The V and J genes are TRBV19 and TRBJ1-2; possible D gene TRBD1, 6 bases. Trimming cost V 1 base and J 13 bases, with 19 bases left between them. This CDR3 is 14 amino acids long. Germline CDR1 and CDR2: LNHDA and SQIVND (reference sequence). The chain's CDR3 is CASSIGQGPDSRTF. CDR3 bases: TGTGCCAGTAGTATAGGTCAGGGGCCGGATTCGCGCACCTTC.

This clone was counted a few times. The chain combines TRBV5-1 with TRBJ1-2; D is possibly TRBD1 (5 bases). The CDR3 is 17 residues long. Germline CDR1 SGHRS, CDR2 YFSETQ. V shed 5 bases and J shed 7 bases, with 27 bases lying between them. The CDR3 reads CASRGERQRARVTGYTF. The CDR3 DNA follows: TGCGCCAGCAGGGGGGAACGACAGCGGGCCAGGGTGACTGGCTACACCTTC.

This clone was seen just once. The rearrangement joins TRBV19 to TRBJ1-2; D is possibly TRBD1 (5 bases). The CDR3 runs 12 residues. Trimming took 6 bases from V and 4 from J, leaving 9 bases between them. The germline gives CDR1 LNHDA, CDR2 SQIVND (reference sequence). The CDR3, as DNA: TGTGCCAGTAGCAGGGATCCCTATGGCTACACCTTC. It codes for CASSRDPYGYTF.

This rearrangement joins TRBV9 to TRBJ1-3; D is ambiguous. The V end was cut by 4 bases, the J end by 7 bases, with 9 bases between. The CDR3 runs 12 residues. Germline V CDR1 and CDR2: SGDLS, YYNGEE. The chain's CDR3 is CASSTDGNTIYF. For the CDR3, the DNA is TGTGCCAGCAGCACCGATGGGAACACCATATATTTT.

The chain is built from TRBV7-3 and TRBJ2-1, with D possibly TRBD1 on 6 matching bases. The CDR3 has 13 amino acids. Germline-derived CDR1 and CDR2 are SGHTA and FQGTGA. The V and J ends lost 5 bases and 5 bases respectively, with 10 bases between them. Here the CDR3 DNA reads TGTGCCAGCAGCCCGGACAGAAACAATGAGCAGTTCTTC. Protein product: CASSPDRNNEQFF.

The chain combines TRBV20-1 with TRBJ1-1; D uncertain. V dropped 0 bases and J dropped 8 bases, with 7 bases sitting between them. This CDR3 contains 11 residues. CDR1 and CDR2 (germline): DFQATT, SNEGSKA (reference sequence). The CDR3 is CSARDLGEAFF. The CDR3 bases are TGCAGTGCTAGAGATCTCGGGGAAGCTTTCTTT.

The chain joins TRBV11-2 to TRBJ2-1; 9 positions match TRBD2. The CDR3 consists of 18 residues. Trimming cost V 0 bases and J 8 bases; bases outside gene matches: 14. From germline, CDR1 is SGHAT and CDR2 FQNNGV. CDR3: CASSLDLGLGTSFYEQFF. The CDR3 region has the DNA TGTGCCAGCAGCTTAGATCTGGGTCTAGGGACTAGCTTCTATGAGCAGTTCTTC.

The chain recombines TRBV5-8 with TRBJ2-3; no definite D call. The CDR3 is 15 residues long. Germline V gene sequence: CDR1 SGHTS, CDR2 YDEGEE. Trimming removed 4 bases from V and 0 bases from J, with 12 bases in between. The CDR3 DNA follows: TGTGCCAGCAGCGGCGGTACTCTTAGCACAGATACGCAGTATTTT. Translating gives CASSGGTLSTDTQYF.

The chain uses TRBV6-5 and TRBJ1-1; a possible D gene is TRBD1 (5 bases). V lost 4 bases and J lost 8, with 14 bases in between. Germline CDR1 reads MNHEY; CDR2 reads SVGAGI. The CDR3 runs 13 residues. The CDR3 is CASSSLLKGEAFF. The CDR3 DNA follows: TGTGCCAGCAGTTCCCTCCTCAAGGGGGAAGCTTTCTTT.

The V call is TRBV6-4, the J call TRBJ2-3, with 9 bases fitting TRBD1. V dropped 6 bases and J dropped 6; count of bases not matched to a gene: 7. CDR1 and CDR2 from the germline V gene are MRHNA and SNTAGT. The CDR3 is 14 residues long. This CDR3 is CASSPGQGMDTQYF. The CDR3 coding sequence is TGTGCCAGCAGCCCGGGACAGGGTATGGATACGCAGTATTTT.

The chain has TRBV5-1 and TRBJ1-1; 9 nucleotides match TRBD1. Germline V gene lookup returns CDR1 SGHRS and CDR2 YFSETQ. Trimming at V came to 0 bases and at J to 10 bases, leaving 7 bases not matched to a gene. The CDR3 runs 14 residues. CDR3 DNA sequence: TGCGCCAGCAGCTTGGGTCAACAGGGGGCGACAGCTTTCTTT. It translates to CASSLGQQGATAFF.

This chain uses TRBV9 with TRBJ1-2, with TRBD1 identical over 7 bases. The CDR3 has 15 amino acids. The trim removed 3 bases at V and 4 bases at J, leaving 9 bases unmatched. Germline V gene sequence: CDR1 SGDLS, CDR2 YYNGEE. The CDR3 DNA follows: TGTGCCAGCAGCGGTCGTCAGGGGGGTATCTATGGCTACACCTTC. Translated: CASSGRQGGIYGYTF.

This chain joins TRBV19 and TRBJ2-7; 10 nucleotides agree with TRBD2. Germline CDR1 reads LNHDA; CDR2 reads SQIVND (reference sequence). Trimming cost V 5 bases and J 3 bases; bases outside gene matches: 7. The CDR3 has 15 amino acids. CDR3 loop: CASSSVLAGIYEQYF. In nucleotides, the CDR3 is TGTGCCAGTAGTTCCGTACTAGCGGGGATCTACGAGCAGTACTTC.

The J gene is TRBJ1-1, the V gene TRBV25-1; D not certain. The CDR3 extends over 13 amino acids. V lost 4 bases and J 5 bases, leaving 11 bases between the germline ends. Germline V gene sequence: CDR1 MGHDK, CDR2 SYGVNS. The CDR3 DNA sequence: TGTGCCAGCAGTGCTGGTCAGCAAACTGAAGCTTTCTTT. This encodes CASSAGQQTEAFF.

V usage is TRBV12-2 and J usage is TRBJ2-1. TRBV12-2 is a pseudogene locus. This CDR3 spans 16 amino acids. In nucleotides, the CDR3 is TGTGCAAGTCGCTTACAAGTGGGAAGCTCCTACAATGAGCAGTTCTTC. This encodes CASRLQVGSSYNEQFF.

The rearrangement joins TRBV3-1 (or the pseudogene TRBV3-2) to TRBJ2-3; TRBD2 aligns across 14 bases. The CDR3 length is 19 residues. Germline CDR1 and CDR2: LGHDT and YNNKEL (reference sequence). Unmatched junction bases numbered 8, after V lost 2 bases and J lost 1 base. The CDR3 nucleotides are TGTGCCAGCAGCCAACACGGGACTAGCGGGAGCTTAGGCACAGATACGCAGTATTTT. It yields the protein CASSQHGTSGSLGTDTQYF.

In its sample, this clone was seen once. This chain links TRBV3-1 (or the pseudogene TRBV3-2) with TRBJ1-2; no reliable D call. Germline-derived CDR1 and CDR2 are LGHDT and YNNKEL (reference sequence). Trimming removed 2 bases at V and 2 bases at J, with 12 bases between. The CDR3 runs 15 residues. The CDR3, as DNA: TGTGCCAGCAGCCAAACCCCCACGGACAACTATGGCTACACCTTC. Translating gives CASSQTPTDNYGYTF.